This T cell receptor (beta chain) was profiled in a study of control samples from healthy donors and cancer patients. Measured with immunoSEQ multiplex PCR; TCRdb has only the in-frame clones, and not every one. The sample has approximately 94,000 clones, roughly 90% seen once. The CDR3 runs 13 residues. Trimming took off 2 bases at V and 4 bases at J, with 6 bases between the two ends. Germline CDR1 is SEHNR and CDR2 is FQNEAQ (reference sequence). The sequence came from a woman aged 25 to 39 in good health. Input material: blood. The chain employs TRBV7-9 and TRBJ2-1; D not certain. The CDR3 reads CASSLTSYNEQFF. CDR3 DNA sequence: TGTGCCAGCAGCTTAACTTCTTACAATGAGCAGTTCTTC.